Listed here are 23 T cell receptor beta chains from one sample, sequenced in a study of OX40 agonist ivuxolimab in advanced cancers. The protocol was immunoSEQ multiplex PCR, while the TCRdb copy is restricted to in-frame clones and leaves out a portion. The data show 65,000 to 80,000 clones, 80% to 95% seen once. The sample was CD4+ or CD8+ T cells sorted from blood, taken in a trial of the OX40 agonist ivuxolimab. These receptors all come from an adult with an advanced solid tumor such as melanoma, head and neck, liver or kidney cancer.

CDR3 sequence (DNA): TGTGCCAGCAGCCCACAGGCTCAGATAGCCGGCTACACCTTC. It yields the protein CASSPQAQIAGYTF. The rearrangement links TRBV7-8 to TRBJ1-2, with D perhaps TRBD1 (5 bases). This CDR3 has 14 amino acids. Germline V gene sequence: CDR1 SGHVS, CDR2 FQNEAQ. Trimming removed 5 bases from V and 8 bases from J, with 18 bases in between.

V gene TRBV11-3 combines with J gene TRBJ2-5, with D maybe TRBD2 (5 bases). This CDR3 comprises 13 residues. V shed 5 bases and J shed 7 bases, with 14 bases lying between them. Germline V gene lookup returns CDR1 SGHNT and CDR2 YENEEA. CDR3: CASSPARVGTQYF. CDR3 in DNA: TGTGCCAGCAGCCCGGCGAGGGTGGGGACCCAGTACTTC.

The chain combines TRBV6-1 with TRBJ1-2; a possible D gene is TRBD1 (6 bases). Germline values: CDR1 MNHNS, CDR2 SASEGT. With 7 bases removed from V and 5 bases from J, the gap between germline ends came to 11 bases. This CDR3 has 12 amino acids. CDR3 coding DNA: TGTGCCAGCACGGGAGGGACATATGGCTACACCTTC. It specifies CASTGGTYGYTF.

The J gene is TRBJ2-3, the V gene TRBV5-8, with D uncertain. The CDR3 consists of 15 residues. The V end lost 4 bases, the J end lost 3 bases, and 15 bases lay between the germline ends. Germline V gives CDR1 SGHTS, CDR2 YDEGEE. Written as DNA, the CDR3 is TGTGCCAGCAGCCCGAGGCTAGAGCGTACAGATACGCAGTATTTT. It is translated as CASSPRLERTDTQYF.

The chain carries TRBV27 and TRBJ1-5; 8 nucleotides agree with TRBD1. V was pared by 6 bases and J by 6 bases, with 4 bases of the junction left unmatched. Germline loops: CDR1 MNHEY, CDR2 SMNVEV (reference sequence). This CDR3 contains 13 residues. In DNA form, the CDR3 reads TGTGCCAGCAGACCGGACAGGGTTCAGCCCCAGCATTTT. This translates into CASRPDRVQPQHF.

The CDR3 sequence is CASSLFSVYGYTF. CDR3 sequence (DNA): TGTGCCAGCAGCTTATTCTCAGTCTATGGCTACACCTTC. This chain uses TRBV7-8 with TRBJ1-2; D is ambiguous. Germline assignment: CDR1 SGHVS and CDR2 FQNEAQ. The CDR3 is 13 amino acids. Trimming removed 2 bases at V and 4 bases at J, with 8 bases between.

This chain links TRBV7-2 with TRBJ2-6; D gene ambiguous. The CDR3 sequence is 15 residues long. From germline, CDR1 is SGHTA and CDR2 FQGNSA. The V gene lost 1 base and the J gene lost 2 bases, with 6 bases spanning the gap. CDR3 in DNA: TGTGCCAGCAGCTTAGGCCAGCCTGGGGCCAACGTCCTGACTTTC. Residues: CASSLGQPGANVLTF. Drawing the rest from reference TRBV7-2 and TRBJ2-6, the complete variable domain is GAGVSQSPSNKVTEKGKDVELRCDPISGHTALYWYRQSLGQGLEFLIYFQGNSAPDKSGLPSDRFSAERTGGSVSTLTIQRTQQEDSAVYLCASSLGQPGANVLTFGAGSRLTVL.

The table lists this clone with a few counts. The gene calls are TRBV14 and TRBJ2-4; tentatively, D is TRBD2 (7 bases). Germline CDR1 and CDR2: SGHDN and FVKESK. The CDR3 loop spans 14 amino acids. V lost 4 bases and J 7 bases, leaving 14 bases between the germline ends. In nucleotides, the CDR3 is TGTGCCAGCAGCCGAGCGGGGCAGGGGAACATTCAGTACTTC. This sequence encodes CASSRAGQGNIQYF.

The gene calls are TRBV7-9 and TRBJ1-3, with D hard to call. CDR1 and CDR2 from the germline V gene are SEHNR and FQNEAQ (reference sequence). V was clipped by 0 bases and J by 4 bases, with 4 bases between them. The CDR3 contains 13 residues. Here the CDR3 DNA reads TGTGCCAGCAGCTTAGCAGTGGGAAACACCATATATTTT. Translating it yields CASSLAVGNTIYF.

This rearrangement joins TRBV28 to TRBJ1-1; 7 bases line up with TRBD1. Germline V gives CDR1 MDHEN, CDR2 SYDVKM. The CDR3 sequence is 15 residues long. The junction had 11 bases not matched to a gene; V was cut back by 5 bases and J by 5 bases. CDR3 region: CASSPQKGARTEAFF. The CDR3, as DNA: TGTGCCAGCAGTCCCCAGAAGGGGGCTAGGACTGAAGCTTTCTTT.

This chain joins TRBV19 and TRBJ2-7; perhaps TRBD1 as D (6 bases). Germline CDR1 LNHDA, CDR2 SQIVND (reference sequence). The CDR3 length is 16 residues. The germline V and J ends were trimmed by 2 bases and 0 bases, with 14 bases remaining between them. The CDR3 DNA sequence: TGTGCCAGTAGTATAAAAGGGACACTACCCTCCTACGAGCAGTACTTC. It specifies CASSIKGTLPSYEQYF.

This clone appeared a few times. V and J are TRBV28 and TRBJ1-1, with TRBD1 as a possible D gene (5 bases). Trimming pared 5 bases from V and 4 bases from J, leaving 20 bases between. CDR1 MDHEN and CDR2 SYDVKM come from the germline V gene. The CDR3 extends over 16 amino acids. The CDR3 reads CASSLFGRAGGTEAFF. The CDR3 DNA reads TGTGCCAGCAGTCTTTTCGGACGGGCCGGGGGCACTGAAGCTTTCTTT. The full variable domain, completed using reference TRBV28 and TRBJ1-1, is DVKVTQSSRYLVKRTGEKVFLECVQDMDHENMFWYRQDPGLGLRLIYFSYDVKMKEKGDIPEGYSVSREKKERFSLILESASTNQTSMYLCASSLFGRAGGTEAFFGQGTRLTVV.

The chain carries TRBV19 and TRBJ1-2; D is unresolved. The V end lost 0 bases, the J end lost 8 bases, and 10 bases lay between the germline ends. The length of the CDR3 is 13 residues. Germline loops: CDR1 LNHDA, CDR2 SQIVND (reference sequence). Here the CDR3 reads CASSIDKRGGYTF. CDR3 DNA: TGTGCCAGTAGTATAGATAAAAGAGGAGGCTACACCTTC. The entire variable domain, with the rest obtained from reference TRBV19 and TRBJ1-2, is as follows: DGGITQSPKYLFRKEGQNVTLSCEQNLNHDAMYWYRQDPGQGLRLIYYSQIVNDFQKGDIAEGYSVSREKKESFPLTVTSAQKNPTAFYLCASSIDKRGGYTFGSGTRLTVV.

This rearrangement joins TRBV5-1 to TRBJ1-4; TRBD1 is a possible D gene (5 bases). The germline V gene has CDR1 SGHRS and CDR2 YFSETQ. The V end was cut by 0 bases, the J end by 8 bases, with 20 bases between. CDR3 length: 17 amino acids. The CDR3 sequence: CASSLEGTGGSEEKLFF. The CDR3 DNA sequence: TGCGCCAGCAGCTTGGAGGGTACTGGGGGGAGCGAAGAAAAACTGTTTTTT.

The chain recombines TRBV4-3 with TRBJ1-5; no clear D gene. V was trimmed by 0 bases and J by 7 bases, leaving 13 bases between them. CDR1 LGHNA and CDR2 YSLEER come from the germline V gene. This CDR3 has 15 residues. The CDR3 sequence is CASSQEANGKQPQHF. As DNA, the CDR3 is TGCGCCAGCAGCCAAGAGGCAAATGGGAAACAGCCCCAGCATTTT.

The chain joins TRBV4-1 to TRBJ1-2; TRBD1 matches at 9 bases. The germline V gene encodes CDR1 MGHRA and CDR2 YSYEKL. The CDR3 contains 18 residues. Germline trimming cut 4 bases from V and 3 bases from J; bases unmatched to any gene: 15. CDR3 residues: CASSRKGGQGSSDYGYTF. The CDR3 coding sequence is TGCGCCAGCAGCCGGAAGGGGGGACAGGGTTCTTCGGACTATGGCTACACCTTC.

The chain recombines TRBV28 with TRBJ2-5; D is possibly TRBD1 (7 bases). Germline CDR1 MDHEN, CDR2 SYDVKM. Trimming removed 0 bases from V and 5 bases from J, with 13 bases in between. The CDR3 consists of 15 residues. The chain's CDR3 is CASSLWEGAGETQYF. Written as DNA, the CDR3 is TGTGCCAGCAGTTTATGGGAGGGGGCAGGGGAGACCCAGTACTTC.

V is TRBV9 and J is TRBJ2-1; 9 nucleotides line up with TRBD2. The CDR3 length is 17 residues. From germline, CDR1 is SGDLS and CDR2 YYNGEE. Germline trimming cut 0 bases from V and 4 bases from J; bases unmatched to any gene: 8. CDR3 sequence: CASSVDPASGVYNEQFF. The CDR3 DNA is TGTGCCAGCAGCGTAGACCCCGCTAGCGGGGTATACAATGAGCAGTTCTTC.

The J gene is TRBJ2-7, the V gene TRBV10-3; tentative D call: TRBD1 (6 bases). Looked up from germline, CDR1 is ENHRY and CDR2 is SYGVKD. Trimming stripped 7 bases from V and 5 bases from J, with 12 bases between. The CDR3 covers 12 residues. CDR3 in amino acids: CAITGEGDEQYF. CDR3 nucleotide sequence: TGTGCCATCACCGGTGAGGGGGACGAGCAGTACTTC.

This clone appeared a few times. V usage is TRBV19 and J usage is TRBJ1-2; 8 bases are a match to TRBD1. CDR3 size: 12 residues. The germline V gene encodes CDR1 LNHDA and CDR2 SQIVND (reference sequence). With V trimmed by 5 bases and J by 7 bases, 3 bases remained unmatched. For the CDR3, the DNA is TGTGCCAGTAGTTGGACAGGGAGTGGCTACACCTTC. This gives the protein CASSWTGSGYTF.

The J gene is TRBJ2-7, the V gene TRBV7-2, with 9 bases lining up with TRBD2. With V trimmed by 5 bases and J by 5 bases, 10 bases remained unmatched. The length of the CDR3 is 15 residues. CDR1 is SGHTA, CDR2 FQGNSA, per germline. The DNA of the CDR3 is TGTGCCAGCAGCAACATAGCGGGAGCGGGCGACGAGCAGTACTTC. This sequence encodes CASSNIAGAGDEQYF. The variable domain in full, completed from reference TRBV7-2 and TRBJ2-7, reads GAGVSQSPSNKVTEKGKDVELRCDPISGHTALYWYRQSLGQGLEFLIYFQGNSAPDKSGLPSDRFSAERTGGSVSTLTIQRTQQEDSAVYLCASSNIAGAGDEQYFGPGTRLTVT.

This chain connects TRBV5-1 to TRBJ1-1; a weak D match, TRBD1 (5 bases). This CDR3 comprises 15 residues. CDR1 SGHRS and CDR2 YFSETQ come from the germline V gene. The V end was cut by 4 bases, the J end by 4 bases, with 17 bases between. DNA of the CDR3: TGCGCCAGCAGCACCCCGCGGGGGGAGGGCACTGAAGCTTTCTTT. As protein: CASSTPRGEGTEAFF.

The V gene is TRBV11-3, the J gene TRBJ2-5, with TRBD1 matching 12 bases. Germline V gene sequence: CDR1 SGHNT, CDR2 YENEEA. J gave up 5 bases and V 5 bases, and 9 bases lay outside the gene matches. The CDR3 spans 16 residues. This CDR3 reads CASSPPGQGASETQYF. In DNA, the CDR3 is TGTGCCAGCAGCCCACCGGGACAGGGGGCTTCGGAGACCCAGTACTTC. Filled out from reference TRBV11-3 and TRBJ2-5, the complete variable domain reads EAGVVQSPRYKIIEKKQPVAFWCNPISGHNTLYWYLQNLGQGPELLIRYENEEAVDDSQLPKDRFSAERLKGVDSTLKIQPAELGDSAVYLCASSPPGQGASETQYFGPGTRLLVL.